This T cell receptor (beta chain) derives from a study of blood T cell repertoires in COVID-19. Germline loops: CDR1 SGHRS, CDR2 YFSETQ. Trimming cost V 3 bases and J 0 bases; bases outside gene matches: 8. CDR3 length: 17 amino acids. The table lists this clone with a count of one. TCRdb's copy holds only in-frame clones and misses some; the assay was immunoSEQ multiplex PCR. The sample consists of roughly 280,000 clones, around 93% of them appearing once. The specimen was PBMCs or T cells enriched from blood (not recorded which). The J gene is TRBJ2-5, the V gene TRBV5-1, with 10 bases fitting TRBD1. The source is a man aged 40-50 years who had been exposed to COVID-19. CDR3 sequence reads: CASSSLGQGEHQETQYF. The CDR3 bases are TGCGCCAGCAGCTCCTTAGGACAGGGGGAACACCAAGAGACCCAGTACTTC.